The rows below give T cell receptor beta chains drawn from one sample of a study of cytomegalovirus exposure and HLA in healthy donors. TCRdb's table, derived via immunoSEQ multiplex PCR, lists solely in-frame clones and lacks some. The sample has about 78,000 clones, 90% to 96% seen once. The source material was PBMCs. Receptors originate from a man between 18 and 29 years old in good health and CMV-seropositive. CDR3s include the opening cysteine and the closing phenylalanine or tryptophan. The D gene is left open where the match is weak. The size field is filled for only some rows; it gives once, few, many or a size class.

d_call j_call cdr3_length clone_size v_call cdr3_nt cdr3_aa
NA TRBJ2-1 13 NA TRBV6-5 TGTGCCAGCAGTTACCAACTAGCTCATGAGCAGTTCTTC CASSYQLAHEQFF
NA TRBJ1-4 14 NA TRBV27 TGTGCCAGCACACCGGGAGGGGGGTCTGAAAAACTGTTTTTT CASTPGGGSEKLFF
NA TRBJ1-4 14 NA TRBV18 TGTGCCAGCTCACCGACGACTTTGGTTGAAAAACTGTTTTTT CASSPTTLVEKLFF
NA TRBJ2-1 13 NA TRBV6-5 TGTGCCAGCAGTTTTCTCGGGGGCAATGAGCAGTTCTTC CASSFLGGNEQFF
TRBD2 TRBJ2-1 17 NA TRBV11-3 TGTGCCAGCAGCTCCGGACTAGCGGGAGGGAGGTGGAATGAGCAGTTCTTC CASSSGLAGGRWNEQFF
TRBD1 TRBJ1-2 17 NA TRBV28 TGTGCCAGCAGAGCGACAGGGGTCAATCCCGTGTTCCCAAAGGCTGCCTTC CASRATGVNPVFPKAAF
TRBD1 TRBJ2-7 14 NA TRBV28 TGTGCCAGCAGTTTAAACAGGGGGCTTTACGAGCAGTACTTC CASSLNRGLYEQYF
NA TRBJ1-1 14 NA TRBV11-2 TGTGCCAGCAGCTTAGGGGGAGGAGAGACTGAAGCTTTCTTT CASSLGGGETEAFF
TRBD2 TRBJ2-7 15 once TRBV5-4 TGTGCCAGCAGCTCGCCGGGACTAGCGGGCTACGAGCAGTACTTC CASSSPGLAGYEQYF
NA TRBJ2-7 17 NA TRBV4-1 TGCGCCAGCAGCCAAGGAACGAGACAAACGAGCTCCTACGAGCAGTACTTC CASSQGTRQTSSYEQYF
NA TRBJ2-7 13 once TRBV29-1 TGCAGCGTTGCCCGAAGACTCTCCTACGAGCAGTACTTC CSVARRLSYEQYF
NA TRBJ2-7 15 NA TRBV6-5 TGTGCCAGCAGTTACGTTCAGGGGAGTGCCTACGAGCAGTACTTC CASSYVQGSAYEQYF
NA TRBJ2-3 14 NA TRBV27 TGTGCCAGCAGTTTAGAGAGGAGCACAGATACGCAGTATTTT CASSLERSTDTQYF
NA TRBJ2-6 14 NA TRBV2 TGTGCAACCGGGGGTTACTCTGGGGCCAACGTCCTGACTTTC CATGGYSGANVLTF
NA TRBJ1-2 14 NA TRBV2 TGTGCCAGCAGTGAAATTACAGGACGGTATGGCTACACCTTC CASSEITGRYGYTF
TRBD1 TRBJ1-4 15 NA TRBV5-1 TGCGCCAGCAGCTTGGGAGGGACAGGGGGCGAAAAACTGTTTTTT CASSLGGTGGEKLFF
TRBD1 TRBJ1-1 13 NA TRBV29-1 TGCAGCGTCTACAGGGGCGGCAGCACTGAAGCTTTCTTT CSVYRGGSTEAFF
NA TRBJ1-5 14 once TRBV7-9 TGTGCCAGCAGCGGGACATATAGCAATCAGCCCCAGCATTTT CASSGTYSNQPQHF
TRBD1 TRBJ1-3 14 NA TRBV5-1 TGCGCCAGCAGACCGGGACAGGGCAGAAACACCATATATTTT CASRPGQGRNTIYF
NA TRBJ2-7 14 NA TRBV4-2 TGTGCCAGCAGCCCACCAGGGTTCGGAAACGAGCAGTACTTC CASSPPGFGNEQYF
TRBD2 TRBJ2-5 14 NA TRBV28 TGTGCCAGCAGTTCTGGATCGGGGGGGTTGACCCAGTACTTC CASSSGSGGLTQYF
NA TRBJ2-3 17 NA TRBV28 TGTGCCAGCAGCGTCCTCGGATTAACTGTTCGGGCAGATACGCAGTATTTT CASSVLGLTVRADTQYF
TRBD2 TRBJ2-3 17 NA TRBV4-1 TGCGCCAGCAGCCAAGTAGCGGGAGGGCCAATCACAGATACGCAGTATTTT CASSQVAGGPITDTQYF
NA TRBJ2-5 13 once TRBV2 TGTGCCAGCACGAACAGGGCAGGGGAGACCCAGTACTTC CASTNRAGETQYF
TRBD1 TRBJ1-2 13 NA TRBV30 TGTGCCTGGAGTGCCGGGACAGAATATGGCTACACCTTC CAWSAGTEYGYTF
TRBD2 TRBJ2-7 13 once TRBV5-1 TGCGCCAGCAGCTTGGGAGCGGGAGACGAGCAGTACTTC CASSLGAGDEQYF
NA TRBJ2-7 16 once TRBV11-2 TGTGCCAGCAGCCCCGGGGGTCTAGCGTACTACGAGGAGCAGTACTTC CASSPGGLAYYEEQYF
NA TRBJ1-1 16 few TRBV5-6 TGTGCCAGCAGCTTGGAAGTGAACTTCCCGAACACTGAAGCTTTCTTT CASSLEVNFPNTEAFF
TRBD1 TRBJ1-2 14 NA TRBV11-1 TGTGCCAGCAGCCTGACAGGGACCGTCTATGGCTACACCTTC CASSLTGTVYGYTF
TRBD2 TRBJ2-2 16 NA TRBV5-4 TGTGCCAGCAGCTTGGAAAGCGGGAGGAACACCGGGGAGCTGTTTTTT CASSLESGRNTGELFF
NA TRBJ2-5 11 NA TRBV27 TGTGCCAGCAGTTTATACGGGACCCAGTACTTC CASSLYGTQYF
NA TRBJ2-7 15 NA TRBV27 TGTGCCAGCAGTGATAGCGGAGTCAACTCCTACGAGCAGTACTTC CASSDSGVNSYEQYF
TRBD2 TRBJ2-5 16 NA TRBV5-1 TGCGCCAGCAGGACGGGGGCTAGCGGGAACCAAGAGACCCAGTACTTC CASRTGASGNQETQYF
TRBD1 TRBJ1-5 18 NA TRBV7-8 TGTGCCAGCAGCTCCCCACGACAGGGGGCGCGGGGCAATCAGCCCCAGCATTTT CASSSPRQGARGNQPQHF
TRBD2 TRBJ2-1 14 NA TRBV28 TGTGCCAGCAGTTTCCCCGGGACTATGCCCGAGCAGTTCTTC CASSFPGTMPEQFF
NA TRBJ1-1 13 NA TRBV11-3 TGTGCCAGCAGCTTAGACAGGGACACTGAAGCTTTCTTT CASSLDRDTEAFF
NA TRBJ2-7 13 NA TRBV7-9 TGTGCCAGCAGCTTAGGAGTAACCTACGAGCAGTACTTC CASSLGVTYEQYF
TRBD2 TRBJ2-3 18 NA TRBV4-2 TGTGCCAGCAGCCAAGGGCTTCCGGGGGGGGCTAGCACAGATACGCAGTATTTT CASSQGLPGGASTDTQYF
TRBD1 TRBJ1-2 17 NA TRBV9 TGTGCCAGCAGCGTTGACTACGGGACAGGGACTTCTTATGGCTACACCTTC CASSVDYGTGTSYGYTF
TRBD2 TRBJ2-6 16 NA TRBV30 TGTGCCTGGATAGCGGGGGGCAGCGCTGGGGCCAACGTCCTGACTTTC CAWIAGGSAGANVLTF
NA TRBJ2-3 12 NA TRBV5-1 TGCGCCAGCAGCAGCAGCACAGATACGCAGTATTTT CASSSSTDTQYF
TRBD1 TRBJ2-1 14 NA TRBV6-1 TGTGCCAGCAGTCCTGGACAGGGCCCCAATGAGCAGTTCTTC CASSPGQGPNEQFF
NA TRBJ1-5 12 NA TRBV10-1 TGCGCCAGCAGTCAAAGCAATCAGCCCCAGCATTTT CASSQSNQPQHF
TRBD1 TRBJ1-4 16 NA TRBV6-1 TGTGCCAGCAGTGGACAGGGGGCGTATTGGGATGAAAAACTGTTTTTT CASSGQGAYWDEKLFF
NA TRBJ1-1 15 NA TRBV2 TGTGCCAGCAGTGAGCAGGGCTCGGTGAACACTGAAGCTTTCTTT CASSEQGSVNTEAFF
NA TRBJ2-5 12 NA TRBV6-1 TGTGCGAGTTCTCCGCTTCAAGAGACCCAGTACTTC CASSPLQETQYF
NA TRBJ2-2 15 NA TRBV6-5 TGTGCCAGCAGTTACGTTAGGGGAAACACCGGGGAGCTGTTTTTT CASSYVRGNTGELFF
TRBD1 TRBJ2-6 15 NA TRBV6-5 TGTGCCAGCACCCTCAGGGGGCCTGGGGCCAACGTCCTGACTTTC CASTLRGPGANVLTF
TRBD1 TRBJ1-4 15 once TRBV9 TGTGCCAGCAGCGGACAGGGTAAGGCGAAAGGAAAACTGTTTTTT CASSGQGKAKGKLFF
NA TRBJ1-2 13 NA TRBV7-9 TGTGCCAGCAGCAACGAGGGTCCGGGCGGCTACACCTTC CASSNEGPGGYTF
TRBD1 TRBJ2-5 15 NA TRBV10-3 TGTGCCATCAGTCTCGGACAGGGGGCTTCAGAGACCCAGTACTTC CAISLGQGASETQYF
NA TRBJ2-5 14 NA TRBV9 TGTGCCAGCAGCTCCGGGACTTATTCAGAGACCCAGTACTTC CASSSGTYSETQYF
TRBD1 TRBJ1-1 13 NA TRBV10-3 TGTGCCATCATGCAAAGGGGGCGGACTGAAGCTTTCTTT CAIMQRGRTEAFF
NA TRBJ1-2 15 NA TRBV6-5 TGTGCCAGCAGTTACTCAGTACAGGGAGGGTATGGCTACACCTTC CASSYSVQGGYGYTF
TRBD2 TRBJ2-5 15 NA TRBV28 TGTGCCAGCAGTCGAGAAAGAGCGGGAGGTGAGACCCAGTACTTC CASSRERAGGETQYF